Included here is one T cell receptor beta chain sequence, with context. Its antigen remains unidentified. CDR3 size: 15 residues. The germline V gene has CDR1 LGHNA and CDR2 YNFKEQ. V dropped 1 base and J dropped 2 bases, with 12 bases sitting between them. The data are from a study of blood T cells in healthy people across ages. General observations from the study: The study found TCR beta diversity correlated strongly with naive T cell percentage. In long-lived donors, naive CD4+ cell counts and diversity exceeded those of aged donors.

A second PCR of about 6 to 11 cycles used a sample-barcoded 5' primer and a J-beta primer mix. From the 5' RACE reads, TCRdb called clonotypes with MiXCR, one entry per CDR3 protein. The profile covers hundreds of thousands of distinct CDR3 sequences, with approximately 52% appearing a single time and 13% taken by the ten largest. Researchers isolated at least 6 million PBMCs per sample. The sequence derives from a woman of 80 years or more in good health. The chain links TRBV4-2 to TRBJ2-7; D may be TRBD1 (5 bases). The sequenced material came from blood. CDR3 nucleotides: TGTGCCAGCAGCCAAGGTTGGGGCCAGACCTACGAGCAGTACTTC. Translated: CASSQGWGQTYEQYF.